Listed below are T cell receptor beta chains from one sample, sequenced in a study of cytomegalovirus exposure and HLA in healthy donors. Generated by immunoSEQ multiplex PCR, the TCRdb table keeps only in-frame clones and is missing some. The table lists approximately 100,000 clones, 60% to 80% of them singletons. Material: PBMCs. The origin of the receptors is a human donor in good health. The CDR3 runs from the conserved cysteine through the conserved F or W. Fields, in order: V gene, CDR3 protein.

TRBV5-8 CASSLGSVTYEQYF
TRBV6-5 CASSKFGPRDTEAFF
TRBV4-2 CASSHPDRAHEQYF
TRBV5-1 CASSLVAGSSNNEQFF
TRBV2 CASSELAGNDEQYF
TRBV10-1 CASSASGGTYEQYF
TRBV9 CASAPRTGKETQYF
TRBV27 CASSFGQSTDTQYF
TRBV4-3 CASSQDRGQGGTEAFF
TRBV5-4 CASSELARSYNEQFF
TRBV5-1 CASSLMGSGVGGETQYF
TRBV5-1 CASTPPDDLTISGNTIYF
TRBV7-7 CASSFQTGDEQFF
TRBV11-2 CASRPAGTSASEQYF
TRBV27 CASSNFPGLAGETQYF
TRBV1 CTSSPRAGRGNGYTF
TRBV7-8 CASSLATRSSYNSPLHF
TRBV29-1 CSVGGGSDGYTF
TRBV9 CASSVGSRGGEKLFF
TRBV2 CASSGGAGDETQYF
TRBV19 CASSIMTVPTGTEAFF
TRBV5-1 CASSAQGQGEAFF
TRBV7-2 CASSVGTSPREQYF
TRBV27 CASSFRTRSSYNSPLHF
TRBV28 CASSFGSGLAGGSYNEQFF
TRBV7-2 CASSRQGAGGHTDTQYF
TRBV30 CAWSSWREGRETQYF
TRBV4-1 CASSQWWGGPQYF
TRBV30 CALGRGAGNEKLFF
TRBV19 CASTQGAGPQHF
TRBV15 CATSPPGETQYF
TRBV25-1 CASRPGQSDTQYF
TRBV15 CATSRDGVAANYGYTF
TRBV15 CATSSSRFGQGIYEQYF
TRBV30 CALLGRTNEKLFF
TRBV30 CAWSGSSGGRNEQFF
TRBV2 CASRATGALGEKLFF